These 25 T cell receptor beta chains came from one sample sequenced in a study of CD8 T cells in ankylosing spondylitis (dated 2017 in TCRdb). Broader findings and caveats from the paper: Blood from ankylosing spondylitis patients appeared to be characterized by a TCR beta motif composed of under ten highly homologous amino acid variants.

The library was made by 5' RACE. The sequencing machine was an Illumina HiSeq 2500. In-frame beta chains were kept once TCRdb had trimmed the public reads at Q25 with fastp and called clones with MiXCR. CDR3 protein sequences are deduplicated, and each keeps its most common genes and DNA. The sample table shows around 490,000 distinct CDR3 sequences, and about 5% are seen once. The ten top clones hold around 3.5% of the sample. These receptors are not linked to any known antigen. Input material: blood, either unsorted or a sorted T cell fraction (not recorded which). All receptors come from a male donor with ankylosing spondylitis.

The sample holds a few counts of this clonotype. The chain joins TRBV20-1 to TRBJ2-1; D gene uncertain. Germline values: CDR1 DFQATT, CDR2 SNEGSKA (reference sequence). The CDR3 extends over 12 amino acids. V was clipped by 4 bases and J by 3 bases, with 7 bases between them. The CDR3 DNA sequence: TGCAGTGCTACCCTAAACTACAATGAGCAGTTCTTC. It is translated as CSATLNYNEQFF.

The table lists this clonotype with many counts. J is TRBJ2-2 and V is TRBV5-6; D may be TRBD1 (6 bases). Trimming shortened V by 4 bases and J by 5 bases, and 15 bases separated the two germline ends. CDR3 size: 15 residues. Germline V gene data show CDR1 as SGHDT and CDR2 as YYEEEE. The CDR3 nucleotides read TGTGCCAGCAGCCCCAGACCAGGGGCTACCGGGGAGCTGTTTTTT. This sequence encodes CASSPRPGATGELFF.

In its sample, this clonotype was seen many times. The chain combines TRBV20-1 with TRBJ1-1; no firm D call. CDR3 length equals 15 residues. Between the trimmed V and J ends, which lost 3 bases and 3 bases, there was a span of 17 bases. Germline V lookup: CDR1 DFQATT, CDR2 SNEGSKA (reference sequence). CDR3 in amino acids: CSASLGGGEDTEAFF. The CDR3 DNA follows: TGCAGTGCTAGTCTCGGCGGCGGAGAAGACACTGAAGCTTTCTTT.

This clonotype was found many times. CDR3 sequence: CSVQGPNTEAFF. The CDR3 region has the DNA TGCAGCGTTCAAGGGCCGAACACTGAAGCTTTCTTT. The V call is TRBV29-1, the J call TRBJ1-1, with D uncertain. Germline CDR1 is SQVTM and CDR2 is ANQGSEA. This CDR3 is 12 amino acids long. The V gene lost 5 bases and the J gene lost 1 base, with 8 bases spanning the gap.

A note on this clonotype: A single base separates this from a much larger clone, so it may be a read error. V and J are TRBV20-1 and TRBJ2-1; either TRBD1 or TRBD2 may supply D (5 bases each). CDR3 size: 16 residues. Germline CDR1 DFQATT, CDR2 SNEGSKA (reference sequence). CDR3 region: CCALTGAGDFYNEQFF. The DNA of the CDR3 is TGCTGTGCCCTGACCGGGGCAGGCGATTTTTACAATGAGCAGTTCTTC.

The sample holds many counts of this clonotype. Compared with germline, one end of the junction differs, possibly owing to a read error. This chain joins TRBV20-1 and TRBJ2-7; maybe TRBD2 (6 bases). Per germline, CDR1 DFQATT and CDR2 SNEGSKA (reference sequence). The CDR3 spans 11 residues. The CDR3, as DNA: TGCAGTGCTCCTCAGGCCGGGACTTCTCTCTTC. The encoded protein is CSAPQAGTSLF.

This clonotype was seen many times. This chain joins TRBV7-9 and TRBJ2-5; D call uncertain. V dropped 0 bases and J dropped 5 bases, with 10 bases sitting between them. The CDR3 spans 14 residues. Germline CDR1 is SEHNR and CDR2 is FQNEAQ (reference sequence). CDR3 region: CASSLAELPETQYF. The CDR3 region has the DNA TGTGCCAGCAGCTTAGCGGAATTACCCGAGACCCAGTACTTC.

Many counts were recorded for this clonotype. The chain recombines TRBV24-1 with TRBJ2-1, with D possibly being TRBD1 (5 bases). CDR1 is KGHDR and CDR2 is SFDVKD in the germline V gene. This CDR3 is 16 amino acids long. V lost 3 bases, J lost 2 bases, and 13 bases lay in between. The CDR3 loop is CATSDKGRDPYNEQFF. The CDR3 DNA is TGTGCCACCAGTGATAAGGGCAGGGATCCCTACAATGAGCAGTTCTTC.

There are many counts of this clonotype. The rearrangement uses TRBV9 and TRBJ1-6; D not resolved. V was trimmed by 4 bases and J by 6 bases, leaving 14 bases between them. Germline V lookup: CDR1 SGDLS, CDR2 YYNGEE. This CDR3 comprises 15 residues. CDR3: CASSPRMTGNSPLHF. CDR3 bases: TGTGCCAGCAGCCCTAGAATGACCGGTAATTCACCCCTCCACTTT.

This clonotype was recorded at least ten times. In DNA form, the CDR3 reads TGTGCCGCTATACAGGGATATGGCTACACCTTC. Amino acids: CAAIQGYGYTF. V gene TRBV6-6 combines with J gene TRBJ1-2; TRBD1 is a possible D gene (6 bases). The CDR3 spans 11 residues. With 11 bases removed from V and 5 bases from J, the gap between germline ends came to 12 bases. Germline lookup yields CDR1 MNHNY and CDR2 SVGAGI (reference sequence).

This clonotype occurred many times. V gene TRBV28 combines with J gene TRBJ2-3; unclear D gene. The CDR3 has 15 amino acids. The germline V gene has CDR1 MDHEN and CDR2 SYDVKM. The V end was cut by 2 bases, the J end by 2 bases, with 11 bases between. CDR3 sequence (DNA): TGTGCCAGCAGTTTAGTGGGCCTTACCACAGATACGCAGTATTTT. It yields the protein CASSLVGLTTDTQYF.

This clonotype was found many times. The V and J genes are TRBV25-1 and TRBJ1-6, with TRBD1 identical over 7 bases. CDR1 and CDR2 from the germline V gene are MGHDK and SYGVNS. The CDR3 is 15 amino acids. V gave up 5 bases and J gave up 9 bases; unmatched junction bases: 10. CDR3 nucleotides: TGTGCCAGCAGTATTTCGACAGGGTATGGTTCACCCCTCCACTTT. It translates to CASSISTGYGSPLHF.

This clonotype has ten or more counts. The chain has TRBV7-9 and TRBJ2-1; no clear D. The germline CDR1 and CDR2 sequences are SEHNR and FQNEAQ (reference sequence). The CDR3 totals 13 residues. The V end lost 11 bases, the J end lost 3 bases, and 14 bases lay between the germline ends. The CDR3 here is CADQERGYNEQFF. CDR3 in DNA: TGTGCCGATCAGGAACGAGGCTACAATGAGCAGTTCTTC.

This clonotype was seen repeatedly, ten times or more. V is TRBV29-1 and J is TRBJ1-1; no clear D. Germline V gives CDR1 SQVTM, CDR2 ANQGSEA. This CDR3 spans 13 amino acids. The ends were cut back, 2 bases at V and 0 bases at J, with 7 bases in the middle. CDR3 residues: CSVEPLLNTEAFF. CDR3 coding DNA: TGCAGCGTTGAACCACTACTGAACACTGAAGCTTTCTTT.

Details on this clonotype: One junction end does not reproduce the germline sequence, and a read error may be involved. This chain links TRBV2 with TRBJ2-1; no reliable D call. This CDR3 has 8 amino acids. Germline V gives CDR1 SNHLY, CDR2 FYNNEI. CDR3 in amino acids: CASREFPF. The CDR3 nucleotides are TGTGCCAGCAGAGAATTCCCGTTC.

This clonotype was recorded at least ten times. The rearrangement joins TRBV5-5 to TRBJ2-1, with D possibly TRBD2 on 5 matching bases. This CDR3 has 14 amino acids. The V gene lost 3 bases and the J gene lost 1 base, with 8 bases spanning the gap. The germline CDR1 and CDR2 sequences are SGHKS and YYEKEE (reference sequence). CDR3 sequence: CASSSTGSYNEQFF. The CDR3 coding sequence is TGTGCCAGCAGCTCCACGGGGTCCTACAATGAGCAGTTCTTC.

This clonotype has ten or more counts. The V call is TRBV7-2, the J call TRBJ2-7, with unresolved D. V was trimmed by 1 base and J by 4 bases, leaving 8 bases between them. There are 13 residues in the CDR3. Germline V gives CDR1 SGHTA, CDR2 FQGNSA. CDR3 region: CASSLVGRYEQYF. The CDR3 DNA reads as TGTGCCAGCAGCTTAGTCGGACGGTACGAGCAGTACTTC.

This clonotype was picked up many times. This rearrangement joins TRBV4-3 to TRBJ2-3, with D tentatively TRBD1 (5 bases). The ends were cut back, 0 bases at V and 0 bases at J, with 13 bases in the middle. The germline CDR1 and CDR2 sequences are LGHNA and YSLEER. The CDR3 loop spans 17 amino acids. Here the CDR3 reads CASSQDWSAGSTDTQYF. The CDR3 nucleotides read TGCGCCAGCAGCCAAGATTGGTCGGCAGGGAGCACAGATACGCAGTATTTT.

This clonotype was recorded a few times. V usage is TRBV29-1 and J usage is TRBJ2-1; D not certain. V gave up 3 bases and J gave up 1 base, with 10 bases separating them. CDR1 is SQVTM and CDR2 is ANQGSEA in the germline V gene. The CDR3 has 14 amino acids. The CDR3 DNA is TGCAGCGTTGATACTATGGTTTCCTACAATGAGCAGTTCTTC. Translating gives CSVDTMVSYNEQFF.

This clonotype was detected ten times or more. The chain joins TRBV7-6 to TRBJ2-3; D is ambiguous. V lost 5 bases to trimming and J lost 2 bases, with 8 bases between them. Germline CDR1 and CDR2: SGHVS and FNYEAQ. This CDR3 comprises 13 residues. The CDR3 here is CASSGPSTDTQYF. The CDR3 coding sequence is TGTGCCAGCAGCGGCCCATCCACAGATACGCAGTATTTT.

A word on this clonotype: It may be a read error: a sequence one base away is much more abundant. The chain links TRBV6-5 to TRBJ2-3, with 13 bases matching TRBD2. After removal of 4 bases from V and 4 bases from J, the junction contained 8 bases not matched to a gene. CDR3 length equals 17 residues. Germline-derived CDR1 and CDR2 are MNHEY and SVGAGI. The CDR3 sequence is CASSWATSGRNSDTQYF. CDR3 bases: TGTGCCAGCAGTTGGGCGACTAGCGGGAGGAATTCAGATACGCAGTATTTT.

This clonotype was observed at least ten times. The rearrangement joins TRBV27 to TRBJ2-7; 7 bases fit TRBD1. Per the germline V gene, CDR1 is MNHEY and CDR2 is SMNVEV (reference sequence). CDR3 size: 14 residues. V trimming: 5 bases; J trimming: 3 bases; junction bases outside the gene matches: 7. The CDR3, as DNA: TGTGCCAGCAGTCGGACAGGAATGAACTACGAGCAGTACTTC. It yields the protein CASSRTGMNYEQYF.

This clonotype was recorded at least ten times. This chain connects TRBV20-1 to TRBJ1-1; TRBD1 is a possible D gene (6 bases). V lost 5 bases, J lost 0 bases, and 10 bases lay in between. In germline, CDR1 is DFQATT, CDR2 SNEGSKA (reference sequence). This CDR3 is built from 13 residues. The CDR3 DNA reads TGCAGTGCTCACGGGGGGCTGAACACTGAAGCTTTCTTT. Translation: CSAHGGLNTEAFF.

At least ten counts were recorded for this clonotype. The chain employs TRBV29-1 and TRBJ2-3; TRBD2 aligns across 10 bases. The CDR3 runs 13 residues. Germline V gene lookup returns CDR1 SQVTM and CDR2 ANQGSEA. Unmatched junction bases numbered 9, after V lost 6 bases and J lost 9 bases. As DNA, the CDR3 is TGCAGCGTGCTACTAGCGGGGCCTTTGACGCAGTATTTT. This encodes CSVLLAGPLTQYF.

Concerning this clonotype: The junction departs from germline at one end; a sequencing error may be responsible. The gene calls are TRBV7-7 and TRBJ1-4, with a tentative D call TRBD1 (6 bases). The germline CDR1 and CDR2 sequences are SSHAT and FNYEAQ (reference sequence). CDR3 length: 19 amino acids. The CDR3: CASSFFTGTNLPTNEKLFF. The CDR3 bases are TGTGCTAGCAGCTTTTTTACAGGGACGAATCTACCAACTAATGAAAAACTGTTTTTT.